The source of this T cell receptor (beta chain) is a study of identical twins. This CDR3 is built from 13 residues. Per germline, CDR1 DFQATT and CDR2 SNEGSKA (reference sequence). V was pared by 5 bases and J by 4 bases, with 12 bases between. TCRdb fed the 5' RACE reads into MiXCR, producing one record per CDR3 protein. The table lists around 450,000 distinct CDR3 sequences, approximately 14% of them singletons. The sample was also reused in another study, on yellow fever vaccine responses in identical twins.

Sample: CD4+ T cells sorted from blood. The clonotype was recovered from a woman between 18 and 30 years old in good health. The chain employs TRBV20-1 and TRBJ2-1, with a tentative D call TRBD2 (6 bases). The CDR3 loop is CSAASETYNEQFF. The CDR3 DNA reads TGCAGTGCTGCTAGCGAGACGTACAATGAGCAGTTCTTC.